This T cell receptor (beta chain) was identified during a study of CD8+ T cells in alopecia areata. Study at large: Treatment of the treated patients consisted of oral tofacitinib, 5 to 10 mg twice daily. The study gave tofacitinib for 6 to 18 months, then 6 months off drug.

General study points: The study found that many expanded lesional clones persisted in scalp and blood during tofacitinib.

A remark on this clone: The antigen remains undetermined.

Germline V gene sequence: CDR1 SGHDN, CDR2 FVKESK. This CDR3 has 17 amino acids. V shed 2 bases and J 4 bases; nucleotides not matched to a gene: 7. Documented treatment: oral pan-JAK inhibitor, 5-10 mg twice daily. Reverse transcription of extracted RNA yielded cDNA, which provided the sequencing template. Produced via immunoSEQ multiplex PCR; TCRdb's table is partial and in-frame only. The table records 80,000 to 100,000 clones, roughly two fifths of them present only once. This specimen consisted of CD8+ T cells sorted from blood, obtained at week 24, from a patient treated with tofacitinib. This TCR was sampled from a human donor with alopecia areata. The chain joins TRBV14 to TRBJ2-3, with TRBD2 matching 12 bases. The CDR3 protein is CASSQPPSGREADTQYF. The CDR3 coding sequence is TGTGCCAGCAGCCAACCGCCTAGCGGGAGGGAAGCAGATACGCAGTATTTT.